Shown below are 4 T cell receptor beta chains from a single sample sequenced in a study of blood T cell repertoires in COVID-19. Repertoires were generated with immunoSEQ multiplex PCR, while TCRdb's copy carries only in-frame clones and drops some. The sample contains around 170,000 clones, approximately 80% of which appear only once. Sequenced: PBMCs or T cells enriched from blood (not recorded which). These TCRs come from a man aged 60 to 69 who had been exposed to COVID-19.

The V gene is TRBV7-6, the J gene TRBJ2-7; D is uncertain. The ends were cut back, 4 bases at V and 0 bases at J, with 4 bases in the middle. CDR1 and CDR2 from the germline V gene are SGHVS and FNYEAQ. The length of the CDR3 is 12 residues. The CDR3 loop is CASSSSSYEQYF. The CDR3 bases are TGTGCCAGCAGCTCCAGCTCCTACGAGCAGTACTTC.

This clone was counted a few times. The V and J genes are TRBV2 and TRBJ2-1, with 12 nucleotides matching TRBD2. From germline, CDR1 is SNHLY and CDR2 FYNNEI. With V trimmed by 7 bases and J by 7 bases, 5 bases remained unmatched. The CDR3 spans 14 residues. In DNA, the CDR3 is TGTGCCAGCAAGGGACTAGCGGGCCTGAATGAGCAGTTCTTC. Translated, it gives CASKGLAGLNEQFF.

This clone was detected a few times. The chain carries TRBV5-1 and TRBJ2-7; TRBD2 matches at 10 bases. Germline CDR1 is SGHRS and CDR2 is YFSETQ. Germline trimming cut 1 base from V and 5 bases from J; bases unmatched to any gene: 12. This CDR3 is built from 17 residues. CDR3 region: CASSLFSAGGLTHEQYF. DNA of the CDR3: TGCGCCAGCAGCTTGTTCTCAGCGGGAGGGTTGACCCACGAGCAGTACTTC.

This sequence joins TRBV19 and TRBJ1-4; D possibly corresponds to TRBD1 (6 bases). CDR1 and CDR2 from the germline V gene are LNHDA and SQIVND (reference sequence). The CDR3 covers 13 residues. The V end lost 0 bases, the J end lost 15 bases, and 14 bases lay between the germline ends. CDR3 nucleotides: TGTGCCAGTAGTATAGATCCCGTTTCAGGGGTGTTTTTT. It codes for CASSIDPVSGVFF.